A single sample gave rise to the 23 T cell receptor beta chains below, sequenced in a study of CD8+CD57+ T cells in acquired aplastic anemia. Genomic DNA constituted the template upon which TCR beta VDJ and CDR3 profiling was performed. TCRdb recomputed calls from the reads with MiXCR, one row per CDR3 protein. The profile shows around 180,000 distinct CDR3 sequences, 64% of them singletons. The source material was sorted CD4+, CD8+, or CD8+CD57+ T cells (not recorded which) from PBMCs. All receptors come from a human donor with severe aplastic anemia or a healthy control (not recorded which).

The genes are TRBV6-2 or TRBV6-3 and TRBJ2-2, with D perhaps given as TRBD1 or TRBD2 (6 bases each). Per the germline V gene, CDR1 is MNHEY and CDR2 is SVGEGT. The ends were cut back, 8 bases at V and 5 bases at J, with 12 bases in the middle. The CDR3 covers 13 residues. The CDR3 bases are TGTGCCAGCCTGCTAGGGGGGACCGGGGAGCTGTTTTTT. It is translated as CASLLGGTGELFF.

A word on this clonotype: Germline and junction disagree at one end, which may indicate a read error. This rearrangement joins TRBV15 to TRBJ1-3, with unresolved D. The CDR3 covers 11 residues. Per the germline V gene, CDR1 is LNHNV and CDR2 is YYDKDF (reference sequence). The CDR3 DNA follows: TGTGCCACCAGCAGAGGTGGGAGAGCGGATTTT. It is translated as CATSRGGRADF.

The rearrangement uses TRBV20-1 and TRBJ2-7, with D possibly matching TRBD2 (6 bases). The CDR3 loop spans 13 amino acids. CDR1 is DFQATT, CDR2 SNEGSKA, per germline (reference sequence). The V and J ends lost 5 bases and 4 bases respectively, with 15 bases between them. CDR3 DNA: TGCAGTGCTTCCCGGCGGGGCCCTTACGAGCAGTACTTC. Its translation: CSASRRGPYEQYF.

Worth noting for this clonotype: One junction end disagrees with the germline gene, perhaps due to a read error. The rearrangement joins TRBV7-3 to TRBJ2-7; D tentatively fits TRBD1 or TRBD2 (6 bases each). Germline CDR1 reads SGHTA; CDR2 reads FQGTGA. The CDR3 is 15 amino acids. The CDR3 DNA reads as TGCGCCAGCAGCTTGGGGGCGGCGGGAACCTACGAGCAGTACTTC. Translated: CASSLGAAGTYEQYF.

CDR3 in DNA: TGTGCCACCACCGAGACGGGGGCTCCCTATGGCTACACCTTC. It codes for CATTETGAPYGYTF. The chain combines TRBV10-3 with TRBJ1-2, with TRBD1 as a possible D gene (6 bases). V gave up 10 bases and J gave up 4 bases, with 19 bases separating them. Germline CDR1 ENHRY, CDR2 SYGVKD. The CDR3 is made up of 14 amino acids.

In its sample, this clonotype was seen once. J is TRBJ2-3 and V is TRBV20-1; D is unclear. There are 17 residues in the CDR3. V was trimmed by 0 bases and J by 0 bases, leaving 16 bases between them. Germline values: CDR1 DFQATT, CDR2 SNEGSKA (reference sequence). CDR3 residues: CSARDYSRVPSTDTQYF. DNA for the CDR3: TGCAGTGCTAGAGATTATAGTCGGGTTCCTAGCACAGATACGCAGTATTTT.

A few counts support this clonotype. The chain couples TRBV7-2 to TRBJ2-7; TRBD1 matches 10 bases. The J segment lost 4 bases and the V segment lost 8 bases, leaving 11 bases of the junction unmatched. The CDR3 is made up of 15 amino acids. Germline lookup yields CDR1 SGHTA and CDR2 FQGNSA. The CDR3 coding sequence is TGTGCCAGCTTGACTCCGGGACAGGGGTTGTACGAGCAGTACTTC. This encodes CASLTPGQGLYEQYF.

This clonotype was found many times. V is TRBV4-1 and J is TRBJ2-7; D is perhaps TRBD1 (6 bases). The CDR3 has 15 amino acids. Between the trimmed V and J ends, which lost 4 bases and 4 bases, there was a span of 17 bases. Germline V gives CDR1 MGHRA, CDR2 YSYEKL. The CDR3 loop is CASSPFLGGLYEQYF. CDR3 bases: TGCGCCAGCAGCCCCTTTCTAGGGGGTCTTTACGAGCAGTACTTC.

This rearrangement joins TRBV20-1 to TRBJ2-7; TRBD2 matches at 11 bases. This CDR3 has 13 residues. V lost 5 bases, J lost 3 bases, and 3 bases stayed unmatched. In germline, CDR1 is DFQATT, CDR2 SNEGSKA (reference sequence). This CDR3 is CSASTSGNYEQYF. The CDR3 DNA reads TGCAGTGCTTCGACTAGCGGGAACTACGAGCAGTACTTC.

The chain combines TRBV7-9 with TRBJ1-2; maybe TRBD1 (5 bases). Per germline, CDR1 SEHNR and CDR2 FQNEAQ (reference sequence). V lost 6 bases and J 8 bases, leaving 16 bases between the germline ends. There are 13 residues in the CDR3. CDR3 nucleotide sequence: TGTGCCAGCAGTCCTTCCCTGGGGCGCGGCTACACCTTC. This gives the protein CASSPSLGRGYTF.

This chain joins TRBV7-9 and TRBJ1-1; weak D call: TRBD1 (6 bases). V lost 5 bases and J lost 1, with 14 bases in between. Per germline, CDR1 SEHNR and CDR2 FQNEAQ (reference sequence). The CDR3 totals 15 residues. CDR3 sequence: CASSISGQPNTEAFF. CDR3 nucleotides: TGTGCCAGCAGCATATCGGGACAACCGAACACTGAAGCTTTCTTT.

The rearrangement links TRBV2 to TRBJ2-1, with no clear D. Germline CDR1 reads SNHLY; CDR2 reads FYNNEI. This CDR3 is built from 13 residues. V was pared by 6 bases and J by 6 bases, with 12 bases between. CDR3 amino acids: CASRGPDFNEQFF. The CDR3 DNA reads as TGTGCCAGCAGAGGACCCGATTTCAATGAGCAGTTCTTC. The full variable domain, with the rest looked up from reference TRBV2 and TRBJ2-1, is EPEVTQTPSHQVTQMGQEVILRCVPISNHLYFYWYRQILGQKVEFLVSFYNNEISEKSEIFDDQFSVERPDGSNFTLKIRSTKLEDSAMYFCASRGPDFNEQFFGPGTRLTVL.

V gene TRBV20-1 combines with J gene TRBJ1-2; 8 bases map to TRBD1. This CDR3 contains 18 residues. In germline, CDR1 is DFQATT, CDR2 SNEGSKA (reference sequence). Trimming at V came to 3 bases and at J to 0 bases, leaving 15 bases not matched to a gene. The CDR3 region is CSASRTGYLTRANYGYTF. The CDR3 DNA reads TGCAGTGCTAGTAGGACAGGGTACCTAACCCGTGCTAACTATGGCTACACCTTC.

V usage is TRBV2 and J usage is TRBJ2-3; tentative D call: TRBD1 (7 bases). The CDR3 extends over 15 amino acids. Trimming cost V 7 bases and J 0 bases, with 14 bases left between them. Germline loops: CDR1 SNHLY, CDR2 FYNNEI. CDR3 in amino acids: CASTGGTASTDTQYF. The CDR3 bases are TGTGCCAGCACTGGCGGGACAGCTAGCACAGATACGCAGTATTTT.

This clonotype was observed a few times. The chain carries TRBV4-3 and TRBJ1-4, with 8 positions matching TRBD1. With 4 bases clipped from V and 8 bases from J, the junction kept 9 bases outside the gene matches. The CDR3 is 15 amino acids. Germline loops: CDR1 LGHNA, CDR2 YSLEER. The CDR3 spells CASSRGQGEGEKLFF. The CDR3 coding sequence is TGCGCCAGCAGCCGAGGACAGGGAGAAGGAGAAAAACTGTTTTTT.

V is TRBV2 and J is TRBJ1-4; D unresolved. The V end was cut by 4 bases, the J end by 4 bases, with 10 bases between. CDR1 and CDR2 from the germline V gene are SNHLY and FYNNEI. The CDR3 has 14 amino acids. The CDR3 spells CASSGGVGNEKLFF. The CDR3 coding sequence is TGTGCCAGCAGTGGAGGTGTGGGTAATGAAAAACTGTTTTTT.

The V call is TRBV19, the J call TRBJ2-1; the D call may be TRBD1 or TRBD2 (5 bases each). In germline, CDR1 is LNHDA, CDR2 SQIVND (reference sequence). The V and J ends lost 6 bases and 5 bases respectively, with 14 bases between them. CDR3 length: 14 amino acids. The CDR3 protein is CASRSRPGHNEQFF. The CDR3 DNA sequence: TGTGCCAGTAGAAGTAGGCCGGGGCACAATGAGCAGTTCTTC.

V gene TRBV6-4 combines with J gene TRBJ2-7; no clear D gene. V shed 5 bases and J shed 3 bases, with 11 bases lying between them. Germline CDR1 is MRHNA and CDR2 is SNTAGT. CDR3 length equals 13 residues. The CDR3 bases are TGTGCCAGCAGTTTAGGGATGGACTACGAGCAGTACTTC. It translates to CASSLGMDYEQYF.

This clonotype was seen more than once but under ten times. The rearrangement uses TRBV28 and TRBJ2-5, with 11 bases aligning to TRBD2. Trimming removed 6 bases from V and 3 bases from J; junction bases left unmatched: 6. CDR1 is MDHEN and CDR2 is SYDVKM in the germline V gene. The CDR3 length is 15 residues. The CDR3 spells CASSPFSGGEETQYF. The DNA of the CDR3 is TGTGCCAGCAGCCCATTTAGCGGGGGGGAAGAGACCCAGTACTTC.

This clonotype was observed many times. The J gene is TRBJ2-1, the V gene TRBV5-1; 10 bases are a match to TRBD1. The CDR3 length is 16 residues. Germline CDR1 SGHRS, CDR2 YFSETQ. The V gene end was trimmed by 4 bases and the J gene end by 9 bases; junction bases not matched to a gene: 13. The CDR3 loop reads CASSVGQGGLGLEQFF. The CDR3 coding sequence is TGCGCCAGCAGCGTCGGACAGGGGGGCCTGGGTCTTGAGCAGTTCTTC. Full variable domain (remainder filled in from reference TRBV5-1 and TRBJ2-1): KAGVTQTPRYLIKTRGQQVTLSCSPISGHRSVSWYQQTPGQGLQFLFEYFSETQRNKGNFPGRFSGRQFSNSRSEMNVSTLELGDSALYLCASSVGQGGLGLEQFFGPGTRLTVL.

The chain couples TRBV24-1 to TRBJ2-1, with D possibly matching TRBD2 (6 bases). The ends were cut back, 0 bases at V and 8 bases at J, with 16 bases in the middle. Germline V CDR1 and CDR2: KGHDR, SFDVKD. The CDR3 runs 16 residues. CDR3 protein: CATSDLNRTRRDEQFF. CDR3 bases: TGTGCCACCAGTGATTTGAACAGGACCCGGAGGGATGAGCAGTTCTTC.

V gene TRBV10-3 combines with J gene TRBJ2-7; weak D call: TRBD1 (6 bases). V dropped 9 bases and J dropped 3 bases, with 15 bases sitting between them. CDR3 size: 13 residues. The germline CDR1 and CDR2 sequences are ENHRY and SYGVKD. The chain's CDR3 is CAIQKGQNYEQYF. The DNA for the CDR3 is TGTGCCATTCAGAAAGGACAGAACTACGAGCAGTACTTC.

DNA for the CDR3: TGTGCCACCAGTGACCGCTACGAGCAGTACTTC. It encodes CATSDRYEQYF. V gene TRBV24-1 combines with J gene TRBJ2-7; D uncertain. Trimming pared 4 bases from V and 3 bases from J, leaving 3 bases between. This CDR3 spans 11 amino acids. CDR1 is KGHDR and CDR2 is SFDVKD in the germline V gene.